Reported below is one T cell receptor (beta chain). The antigen remains undetermined. The data derive from a study of T cells in Graves' hyperthyroidism and ophthalmopathy. Overall study context: Peripheral blood was acquired at first diagnosis, ahead of any therapy whatsoever. Overall study results and limits: Before onset, by a median of around six months, the model predicted ophthalmopathy. In blood, most of the thyroid clonotypes expanded above 0.001 were also present.

Duration under 3 months, a NOSPECS grade of at least 4, and a Clinical Activity Score of at least 3 characterized the ophthalmopathy patients. This CDR3 is 14 amino acids long. The junction had 7 bases not matched to a gene; V was cut back by 7 bases and J by 4 bases. Germline CDR1 is SNHLY and CDR2 is FYNNEI. Amplification of TCR beta CDR3 regions was performed using RNA transcripts as template. The HTBI primer set drove a first-round RT-PCR of the TCR CDR3. TCRdb re-derived calls from the multiplex PCR reads in MiXCR, one entry per CDR3 protein. Of a few hundred thousand distinct CDR3 sequences detected, over 15% appear once; the ten largest clones hold 17%.

V gene TRBV2 combines with J gene TRBJ2-3, with 8 bases matching TRBD2. The sequence came from a woman younger than 35 with Graves' ophthalmopathy. Sequenced: blood. CDR3 region: CASNSAGGPDTQYF. The CDR3 DNA is TGTGCCAGCAATAGCGCGGGGGGCCCAGATACGCAGTATTTT.